Each of the 12 T cell receptor beta chains below was sequenced from the same sample in a study of CD8+ T cells in alopecia areata. Extraction and reverse transcription of RNA yielded cDNA as the sequencing template. Sequencing used immunoSEQ multiplex PCR; TCRdb keeps in-frame clones, though not all of them. The sample lists roughly 220,000 clones, approximately 70% occurring once. Treatment defined: oral pan-JAK inhibitor, 5-10 mg twice daily. The sample was CD4+ T cells sorted from blood, taken between weeks 43 and 45, from a patient treated with tofacitinib. These receptors came from a human donor with alopecia areata.

This clone was seen a few times. J is TRBJ2-5 and V is TRBV10-3; possible D gene TRBD1, 8 bases. The CDR3 consists of 17 residues. CDR1 is ENHRY and CDR2 is SYGVKD in the germline V gene. V was trimmed by 10 bases and J by 5 bases, leaving 29 bases between them. CDR3 loop: CASSGVAWTGLMETQYF. CDR3 nucleotide sequence: TGTGCCAGCAGCGGGGTGGCGTGGACAGGGTTAATGGAGACCCAGTACTTC.

The chain has TRBV29-1 and TRBJ1-2, with TRBD1 as a possible D gene (5 bases). CDR1 and CDR2 from the germline V gene are SQVTM and ANQGSEA. This CDR3 region has 12 residues. Deletions cut 7 bases from V and 2 bases from J, with 11 bases between. The CDR3 DNA is TGCAGCGCGACAGCCTCCAACTATGGCTACACCTTC. Protein: CSATASNYGYTF.

The rearrangement links TRBV15 to TRBJ2-7; D is unclear. Germline V CDR1 and CDR2: LNHNV, YYDKDF (reference sequence). The CDR3 contains 12 residues. The V end was cut by 1 base, the J end by 3 bases, with 4 bases between. CDR3 in amino acids: CATSRVDYEQYF. The CDR3 DNA sequence: TGTGCCACCAGCAGAGTAGACTACGAGCAGTACTTC.

CDR3 bases: TGTGCCTGGCAAAAACAGGCAACTAATGAAAAACTGTTTTTT. This gives the protein CAWQKQATNEKLFF. The chain has TRBV30 and TRBJ1-4, with D perhaps matching TRBD1 (5 bases). This CDR3 has 14 amino acids. V lost 5 bases to trimming and J lost 0 bases, with 10 bases between them. The germline gives CDR1 GTSNPN, CDR2 SVGIG (reference sequence).

This clone has only a few counts. The chain joins TRBV5-1 to TRBJ2-3; D may be TRBD2 (7 bases). The CDR3 contains 17 residues. Deletions cut 4 bases from V and 0 bases from J, with 18 bases between. CDR1 SGHRS and CDR2 YFSETQ come from the germline V gene. The CDR3 sequence: CASSSGVAGASTDTQYF. As DNA, the CDR3 is TGCGCCAGCAGCAGTGGGGTCGCGGGGGCCAGCACAGATACGCAGTATTTT. Looking up the rest from reference TRBV5-1 and TRBJ2-3 gives the full variable domain: KAGVTQTPRYLIKTRGQQVTLSCSPISGHRSVSWYQQTPGQGLQFLFEYFSETQRNKGNFPGRFSGRQFSNSRSEMNVSTLELGDSALYLCASSSGVAGASTDTQYFGPGTRLTVL.

The J gene is TRBJ2-7, the V gene TRBV29-1, with 14 bases identical to TRBD2. Germline lookup yields CDR1 SQVTM and CDR2 ANQGSEA. This CDR3 has 13 amino acids. Losses at the gene ends were 6 bases for V and 5 bases for J; bases not matched to a gene: 3. In DNA, the CDR3 is TGCAGCGTGGGGACTAGCGGGGGCAACGAGCAGTACTTC. Its protein product is CSVGTSGGNEQYF.

This chain uses TRBV2 with TRBJ2-3; D call uncertain. The CDR3 runs to 15 residues. Deletions cut 3 bases from V and 2 bases from J, with 12 bases between. The germline CDR1 and CDR2 sequences are SNHLY and FYNNEI. The CDR3 region is CASSDNWAATDTQYF. Written as DNA, the CDR3 is TGTGCCAGCAGTGACAATTGGGCAGCCACAGATACGCAGTATTTT.

This clone was recorded only once. This rearrangement joins TRBV6-5 to TRBJ1-1; possibly TRBD1 for D (6 bases). The CDR3 extends over 12 amino acids. V lost 6 bases and J 8 bases, leaving 13 bases between the germline ends. Germline CDR1 MNHEY, CDR2 SVGAGI. This CDR3 is CASRQPTGEAFF. The CDR3 DNA follows: TGTGCCAGCAGACAACCGACAGGCGAAGCTTTCTTT.

V gene TRBV5-1 combines with J gene TRBJ2-1; 9 positions agree with TRBD1. Unmatched junction bases numbered 3, after V lost 1 base and J lost 4 bases. Germline V gene data show CDR1 as SGHRS and CDR2 as YFSETQ. This CDR3 spans 15 amino acids. The DNA of the CDR3 is TGCGCCAGCAGCTTGCCGGGACAGGGTTACAATGAGCAGTTCTTC. It codes for CASSLPGQGYNEQFF. The full variable domain, completed using reference TRBV5-1 and TRBJ2-1, is KAGVTQTPRYLIKTRGQQVTLSCSPISGHRSVSWYQQTPGQGLQFLFEYFSETQRNKGNFPGRFSGRQFSNSRSEMNVSTLELGDSALYLCASSLPGQGYNEQFFGPGTRLTVL.

This clone has only a few counts. This sequence joins TRBV2 and TRBJ2-2; D tentatively fits TRBD1 or TRBD2 (5 bases each). V was pared by 6 bases and J by 0 bases, with 11 bases between. Per germline, CDR1 SNHLY and CDR2 FYNNEI. The CDR3 has 15 residues. The CDR3 reads CASRGTTSNTGELFF. The CDR3 bases are TGTGCCAGCAGAGGGACCACCTCGAACACCGGGGAGCTGTTTTTT. The entire variable domain, with the rest obtained from reference TRBV2 and TRBJ2-2, is as follows: EPEVTQTPSHQVTQMGQEVILRCVPISNHLYFYWYRQILGQKVEFLVSFYNNEISEKSEIFDDQFSVERPDGSNFTLKIRSTKLEDSAMYFCASRGTTSNTGELFFGEGSRLTVL.

The V gene is TRBV29-1, the J gene TRBJ2-3; D gene ambiguous. Trimming shortened V by 6 bases and J by 4 bases, and 11 bases separated the two germline ends. CDR1 is SQVTM and CDR2 is ANQGSEA in the germline V gene. The CDR3 sequence is 12 residues long. CDR3 in amino acids: CSVTDGADTQYF. In DNA, the CDR3 is TGCAGCGTCACCGACGGTGCAGATACGCAGTATTTT.

The V gene is TRBV15, the J gene TRBJ1-6; D not resolved. The V and J ends lost 3 bases and 9 bases respectively, with 9 bases between them. Per the germline V gene, CDR1 is LNHNV and CDR2 is YYDKDF (reference sequence). This CDR3 comprises 13 residues. The CDR3 sequence: CATSSGPISPLHF. As DNA, the CDR3 is TGTGCCACCAGCAGCGGACCCATTTCACCCCTCCACTTT. Complete variable domain (other parts from reference TRBV15 and TRBJ1-6): DAMVIQNPRYQVTQFGKPVTLSCSQTLNHNVMYWYQQKSSQAPKLLFHYYDKDFNNEADTPDNFQSRRPNTSFCFLDIRSPGLGDTAMYLCATSSGPISPLHFGNGTRLTVT.